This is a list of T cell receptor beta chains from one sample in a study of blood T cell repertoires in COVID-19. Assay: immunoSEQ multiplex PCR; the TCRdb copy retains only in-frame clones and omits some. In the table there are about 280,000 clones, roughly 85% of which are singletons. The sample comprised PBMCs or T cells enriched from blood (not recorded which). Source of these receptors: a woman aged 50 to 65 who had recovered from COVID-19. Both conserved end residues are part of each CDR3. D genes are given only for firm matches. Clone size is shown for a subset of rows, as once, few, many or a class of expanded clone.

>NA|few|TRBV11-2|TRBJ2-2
CASSVIGDTGELFF
TGTGCCAGCAGCGTAATCGGGGACACCGGGGAGCTGTTTTTT
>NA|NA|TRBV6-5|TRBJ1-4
CATHYTPTNEKLFF
TGTGCCACCCACTACACACCAACTAATGAAAAACTGTTTTTT
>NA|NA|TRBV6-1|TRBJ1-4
CASSEVRRTNEKLFF
TGTGCCAGCAGTGAGGTACGGCGGACTAATGAAAAACTGTTTTTT
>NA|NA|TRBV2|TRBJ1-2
CATSRASGYGYTF
TGTGCCACCAGCAGGGCTTCCGGCTATGGCTACACCTTC
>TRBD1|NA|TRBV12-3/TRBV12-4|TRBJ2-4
CASSMNRGNIQYF
TGTGCCAGCAGTATGAACAGGGGAAACATTCAGTACTTC
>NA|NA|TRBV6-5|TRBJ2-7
CASSRADISYEQYF
TGTGCCAGCAGTCGCGCTGACATATCCTACGAGCAGTACTTC
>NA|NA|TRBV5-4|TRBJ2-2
CASSLPSSSTGELFF
TGTGCCAGCAGCCTTCCTAGCAGTAGCACCGGGGAGCTGTTTTTT
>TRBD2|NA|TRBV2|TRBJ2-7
CASSSLAGGSYEQYF
TGTGCCAGCAGTTCCTTAGCGGGGGGTTCCTACGAGCAGTACTTC
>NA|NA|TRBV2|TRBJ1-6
CASSVQQGNSPLHF
TGTGCCAGCAGTGTCCAACAGGGTAATTCACCCCTCCACTTT
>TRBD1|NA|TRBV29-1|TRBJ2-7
CSVEDRYEQYF
TGCAGCGTCGAGGACAGGTACGAGCAGTACTTC
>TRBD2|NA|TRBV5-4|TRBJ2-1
CASSLAGGGKFNEQFF
TGTGCCAGCAGCTTGGCCGGGGGAGGGAAGTTCAATGAGCAGTTCTTC